This entry lists 9 T cell receptor beta chains sequenced from one sample in a study of cytotoxic CD8 clonotypes in ibrutinib-treated CLL. Measured with immunoSEQ multiplex PCR; TCRdb has only the in-frame clones, and not every one. The data show some 29,000 clones, with roughly 69% seen just once and about 53% held by the top ten. This sample comprised PBMCs, obtained after 24 months of ibrutinib treatment. The receptors originated from a human donor with chronic lymphocytic leukemia.

The chain combines TRBV14 with TRBJ2-1; 12 nucleotides match TRBD2. The CDR3 length is 16 residues. Per germline, CDR1 SGHDN and CDR2 FVKESK. After removal of 0 bases from V and 7 bases from J, the junction contained 4 bases not matched to a gene. The CDR3 nucleotides read TGTGCCAGCAGCCAAGAGAGGCTAGCGGGGGGGAATGAGCAGTTCTTC. Protein product: CASSQERLAGGNEQFF. The whole variable domain, filled in from reference TRBV14 and TRBJ2-1, reads EAGVTQFPSHSVIEKGQTVTLRCDPISGHDNLYWYRRVMGKEIKFLLHFVKESKQDESGMPNNRFLAERTGGTYSTLKVQPAELEDSGVYFCASSQERLAGGNEQFFGPGTRLTVL.

The sample holds many counts of this clone. The chain recombines TRBV6-1 with TRBJ2-5; 8 nucleotides align to TRBD2. This CDR3 is 17 amino acids long. Germline CDR1 MNHNS, CDR2 SASEGT. V dropped 2 bases and J dropped 5; count of bases not matched to a gene: 13. This chain's CDR3 is CASSEFLTPVAGETQYF. The CDR3 nucleotides read TGTGCCAGCAGTGAATTTCTTACCCCGGTAGCGGGGGAGACCCAGTACTTC.

The chain uses TRBV7-9 and TRBJ1-6; D is uncertain. V dropped 1 base and J dropped 5 bases, with 6 bases sitting between them. The CDR3 consists of 14 residues. The germline V gene has CDR1 SEHNR and CDR2 FQNEAQ (reference sequence). DNA of the CDR3: TGTGCCAGCAGCTTAGGCCAGAATAATTCACCCCTCCACTTT. As protein: CASSLGQNNSPLHF.

The chain joins TRBV28 to TRBJ1-5; possibly TRBD1 for D (5 bases). This CDR3 region has 13 residues. Trimming pared 7 bases from V and 9 bases from J, leaving 16 bases between. Germline V CDR1 and CDR2: MDHEN, SYDVKM. For the CDR3, the DNA is TGTGCCAGCACGTCCCAGGGATCCCTGCCCCAGCATTTT. Amino acids: CASTSQGSLPQHF.

This clone was picked up a small number of times. The chain joins TRBV6-1 to TRBJ2-7, with D uncertain. The V and J ends lost 2 bases and 3 bases respectively, with 14 bases between them. Germline CDR1 and CDR2: MNHNS and SASEGT. The CDR3 has 15 residues. CDR3 sequence reads: CASSEILEWLYEQYF. The CDR3 DNA reads TGTGCCAGCAGTGAAATTCTAGAGTGGCTCTACGAGCAGTACTTC.

The V gene is TRBV27, the J gene TRBJ2-1; D could derive from TRBD1 or TRBD2 (5 bases each). CDR3 length: 12 residues. The germline V gene encodes CDR1 MNHEY and CDR2 SMNVEV (reference sequence). The V end lost 3 bases, the J end lost 9 bases, and 9 bases lay between the germline ends. The CDR3 DNA follows: TGTGCCAGCAGTTTTGGGGGATCTGAGCAGTTCTTC. It yields the protein CASSFGGSEQFF.

The rearrangement links TRBV4-3 to TRBJ2-7; 9 bases are shared with TRBD1. The CDR3 sequence is 16 residues long. The V gene end was trimmed by 1 base and the J gene end by 4 bases; junction bases not matched to a gene: 8. Germline V gene data show CDR1 as LGHNA and CDR2 as YSLEER. CDR3 sequence: CASSQGWRQGVYEQYF. CDR3 coding DNA: TGCGCCAGCAGCCAAGGATGGCGACAGGGGGTATACGAGCAGTACTTC.

The sample holds a few counts of this clone. The chain employs TRBV7-2 and TRBJ1-1; 10 nucleotides match TRBD1. The length of the CDR3 is 14 residues. The germline gives CDR1 SGHTA, CDR2 FQGNSA. Losses at the gene ends were 3 bases for V and 5 bases for J; bases not matched to a gene: 3. This CDR3 is CASSFWTGGTEAFF. CDR3 nucleotides: TGTGCCAGCAGCTTCTGGACAGGGGGAACTGAAGCTTTCTTT. The entire variable domain, with the rest obtained from reference TRBV7-2 and TRBJ1-1, is as follows: GAGVSQSPSNKVTEKGKDVELRCDPISGHTALYWYRQSLGQGLEFLIYFQGNSAPDKSGLPSDRFSAERTGGSVSTLTIQRTQQEDSAVYLCASSFWTGGTEAFFGQGTRLTVV.

The chain links TRBV9 to TRBJ2-2; D possibly corresponds to TRBD1 (5 bases). In germline, CDR1 is SGDLS, CDR2 YYNGEE. Between the trimmed V and J ends, which lost 4 bases and 4 bases, there was a span of 14 bases. There are 15 residues in the CDR3. The DNA for the CDR3 is TGTGCCAGCAGCCCAACACGGCAGGGCACCGGGGAGCTGTTTTTT. This gives the protein CASSPTRQGTGELFF.